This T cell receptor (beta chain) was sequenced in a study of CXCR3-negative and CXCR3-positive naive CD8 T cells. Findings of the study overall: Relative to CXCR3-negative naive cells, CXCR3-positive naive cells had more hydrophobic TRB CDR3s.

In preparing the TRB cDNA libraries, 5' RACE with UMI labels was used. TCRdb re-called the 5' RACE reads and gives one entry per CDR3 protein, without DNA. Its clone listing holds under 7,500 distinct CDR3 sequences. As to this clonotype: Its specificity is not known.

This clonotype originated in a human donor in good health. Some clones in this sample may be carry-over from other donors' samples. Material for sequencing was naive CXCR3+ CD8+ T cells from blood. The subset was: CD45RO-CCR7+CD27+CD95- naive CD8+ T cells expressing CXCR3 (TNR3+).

The CDR3 loop reads CASSLGQGVNQPQHF. The genes are TRBV7-6 and TRBJ1-5; TCRdb lists TRBD1, though no DNA is available to test this call. CDR1 is SGHVS, CDR2 FNYEAQ, per germline. The CDR3 runs 15 residues.